The 18 T cell receptor beta chains below come from one sample, sequenced in a study of T cells in Graves' hyperthyroidism and ophthalmopathy. TCR beta CDR3 regions were amplified from RNA. The HTBI primer set was used in a first-round RT-PCR of the TCR CDR3. One entry per CDR3 protein, called by TCRdb with MiXCR from the multiplex PCR reads. Seen here are roughly 510,000 distinct CDR3 sequences, approximately 48% observed once, and the top ten hold about two fifths. Material for sequencing was peripheral blood or thyroid tissue (not recorded which). The receptors shown here come from an adult woman with Graves' disease, either hyperthyroidism or ophthalmopathy (not recorded which).

The chain employs TRBV7-2 and TRBJ2-7; tentatively, D is TRBD2 (5 bases). V lost 5 bases, J lost 6 bases, and 17 bases lay in between. There are 14 residues in the CDR3. Germline assignment: CDR1 SGHTA and CDR2 FQGNSA. CDR3 in amino acids: CASSQGGDSFEQYF. The DNA for the CDR3 is TGTGCCAGCAGCCAAGGAGGCGATAGCTTCGAGCAGTACTTC. The full variable domain, with the rest looked up from reference TRBV7-2 and TRBJ2-7, is GAGVSQSPSNKVTEKGKDVELRCDPISGHTALYWYRQSLGQGLEFLIYFQGNSAPDKSGLPSDRFSAERTGGSVSTLTIQRTQQEDSAVYLCASSQGGDSFEQYFGPGTRLTVT.

The chain couples TRBV2 to TRBJ1-1; D remains ambiguous. CDR1 and CDR2 (germline): SNHLY, FYNNEI. The CDR3 is 15 residues long. Trimming took off 2 bases at V and 5 bases at J, with 15 bases between the two ends. DNA of the CDR3: TGTGCCAGCAGTGAATTTTTTGGCAGGATGACTGAAGCTTTCTTT. Translation gives CASSEFFGRMTEAFF.

V gene TRBV2 combines with J gene TRBJ2-5; 8 positions agree with TRBD2. The CDR3 extends over 15 amino acids. V lost 5 bases, J lost 2 bases, and 7 bases stayed unmatched. Germline lookup yields CDR1 SNHLY and CDR2 FYNNEI. CDR3 in DNA: TGTGCCAGCAGTCTCGGGGGGGGGAATCAAGAGACCCAGTACTTC. It yields the protein CASSLGGGNQETQYF.

A single count supports this clonotype. V and J are TRBV29-1 and TRBJ2-5; D unclear. Deletions cut 7 bases from V and 7 bases from J, with 10 bases between. This CDR3 has 10 residues. CDR1 and CDR2 (germline): SQVTM, ANQGSEA. The CDR3 nucleotides are TGCAGCGGGAGTATGGGGACCCAGTACTTC. Amino acids: CSGSMGTQYF. The entire variable domain, with the rest obtained from reference TRBV29-1 and TRBJ2-5, is as follows: SAVISQKPSRDICQRGTSLTIQCQVDSQVTMMFWYRQQPGQSLTLIATANQGSEATYESGFVIDKFPISRPNLTFSTLTVSNMSPEDSSIYLCSGSMGTQYFGPGTRLLVL.

In this sample, this clonotype turned up many times. The J gene is TRBJ2-2, the V gene TRBV2, with 7 bases that match TRBD1. With V trimmed by 6 bases and J by 0 bases, 4 bases remained unmatched. This CDR3 is built from 15 residues. Germline V CDR1 and CDR2: SNHLY, FYNNEI. Written as DNA, the CDR3 is TGTGCCAGCAGCGGGACAGTTACGAACACCGGGGAGCTGTTTTTT. Its translation: CASSGTVTNTGELFF.

The chain has TRBV10-3 and TRBJ2-7; possibly TRBD2 for D (5 bases). Germline V gives CDR1 ENHRY, CDR2 SYGVKD. V was trimmed by 6 bases and J by 2 bases, leaving 11 bases between them. The CDR3 extends over 13 amino acids. The CDR3 spells CAIRTTYAYEQYF. The DNA for the CDR3 is TGTGCCATCAGGACTACCTACGCCTACGAGCAGTACTTC.

This chain connects TRBV4-3 to TRBJ1-5, with D possibly matching TRBD1 (5 bases). The germline gives CDR1 LGHNA, CDR2 YSLEER. The CDR3 loop spans 16 amino acids. The V end lost 0 bases, the J end lost 3 bases, and 12 bases lay between the germline ends. CDR3 sequence: CASSQERGRINQPQHF. The CDR3 DNA reads as TGCGCCAGCAGCCAAGAACGGGGACGGATCAATCAGCCCCAGCATTTT.

This clonotype was picked up many times. The chain joins TRBV19 to TRBJ1-5, with D tentatively TRBD1 (5 bases). Deletions cut 4 bases from V and 2 bases from J, with 12 bases between. This CDR3 is 15 amino acids long. Germline values: CDR1 LNHDA, CDR2 SQIVND (reference sequence). The CDR3 region has the DNA TGTGCCAGTAGTACAGGGAAAAGAGGCAATCAGCCCCAGCATTTT. This gives the protein CASSTGKRGNQPQHF.

With regard to this clonotype: Given a much more abundant clone one base away, this may be a read error. The chain employs TRBV5-1 and TRBJ2-7; tentative D call: TRBD2 (6 bases). The CDR3 sequence is 14 residues long. CDR1 and CDR2 (germline): SGHRS, YFSETQ. CDR3 in amino acids: CASSWRDFPAYWHF. Here the CDR3 DNA reads TGCGCCAGCAGTTGGCGGGATTTCCCCGCGTATTGGCACTTC.

The V and J genes are TRBV6-5 and TRBJ2-7; 8 bases line up with TRBD2. J lost 3 bases, V lost 5 bases, and 6 bases had no gene match. The CDR3 runs to 14 residues. Germline values: CDR1 MNHEY, CDR2 SVGAGI. Here the CDR3 DNA reads TGTGCCAGCAGTCGAAGAGCGGGAGACTACGAGCAGTACTTC. It specifies CASSRRAGDYEQYF.

This clonotype showed up many times. CDR3 amino acids: CSSSTEGGVGYTF. The CDR3, as DNA: TGCAGCTCGTCAACGGAGGGGGGGGTTGGCTACACCTTC. The chain couples TRBV29-1 to TRBJ1-2, with a weak D call TRBD1 (6 bases). V gave up 8 bases and J gave up 7 bases, with 20 bases separating them. Germline CDR1 is SQVTM and CDR2 is ANQGSEA. The length of the CDR3 is 13 residues.

The chain combines TRBV10-3 with TRBJ2-7, with TRBD2 matching over 7 bases. Germline V gene data show CDR1 as ENHRY and CDR2 as SYGVKD. This CDR3 comprises 15 residues. The trim removed 0 bases at V and 5 bases at J, leaving 7 bases unmatched. The CDR3 loop is CAISESYGRSHEQYF. CDR3 sequence (DNA): TGTGCCATCAGTGAGTCCTACGGGAGGTCACACGAGCAGTACTTC.

Concerning this clonotype itself: A junction boundary mismatches the germline segment, possibly from a read error. This sequence joins TRBV4-3 and TRBJ1-6; D call uncertain. The V gene's germline CDR1 is LGHNA and CDR2 YSLEER. The CDR3 sequence is 16 residues long. The CDR3 region has the DNA TGCGCCAGCAGCCAAGATGGGAGCTCCTATAATCCACCCCTCCACTTT. It codes for CASSQDGSSYNPPLHF.

The chain employs TRBV29-1 and TRBJ2-2; no clear D. This CDR3 comprises 12 residues. V shed 3 bases and J shed 4 bases, with 6 bases lying between them. The germline V gene has CDR1 SQVTM and CDR2 ANQGSEA. The CDR3 bases are TGCAGCGTTGATTGGGGCACCGGGGAGCTGTTTTTT. Its protein product is CSVDWGTGELFF.

The chain recombines TRBV10-3 with TRBJ1-5; D call uncertain. Trimming stripped 4 bases from V and 5 bases from J, with 9 bases between. The CDR3 is 13 residues long. Germline-derived CDR1 and CDR2 are ENHRY and SYGVKD. The CDR3 region is CAISGVGDQPQHF. Here the CDR3 DNA reads TGTGCCATCAGTGGGGTTGGTGATCAGCCCCAGCATTTT.

This clonotype occurred a few times. The rearrangement uses TRBV5-1 and TRBJ2-5; unclear D gene. Germline assignment: CDR1 SGHRS and CDR2 YFSETQ. This CDR3 comprises 14 residues. V was shortened by 4 bases and J by 1 base, with 11 bases between the two germline ends. The CDR3 DNA is TGCGCCAGCAGCGTACTTGGGCGCCAAGAGACCCAGTACTTC. Residues: CASSVLGRQETQYF.

This chain connects TRBV5-1 to TRBJ1-1; D call uncertain. CDR3 length equals 14 residues. The germline CDR1 and CDR2 sequences are SGHRS and YFSETQ. V was cut by 4 bases and J by 5 bases, with 15 bases left in between. CDR3 coding DNA: TGCGCCAGCAGCCCCGAGGCTCAAACGACTGAAGCTTTCTTT. Translation: CASSPEAQTTEAFF.

This clonotype came up a few times. This rearrangement joins TRBV12-3 or TRBV12-4 to TRBJ1-2; unclear D gene. Trimming pared 1 base from V and 2 bases from J, leaving 8 bases between. The CDR3 runs to 14 residues. This CDR3 is CASSLGDFNYGYTF. CDR3 sequence (DNA): TGTGCCAGCAGTTTAGGGGATTTCAACTATGGCTACACCTTC.